The clone carrying this T cell receptor beta chain was observed a handful of times. The sample comes from a study of CD8+ T cells in alopecia areata. The CDR3 contains 15 residues. V was pared by 3 bases and J by 6 bases, with 14 bases between. Germline assignment: CDR1 ENHRY and CDR2 SYGVKD. Isolated RNA was reverse transcribed into cDNA used as the sequencing template. Profiling relied on immunoSEQ multiplex PCR, and the TCRdb table lists in-frame clones only, not all of them. The sample lists under 350,000 clones, roughly 50% occurring once. Sample treatment: oral pan-JAK inhibitor, 5-10 mg twice daily.

The chain joins TRBV10-3 to TRBJ2-2; D uncertain. The receptor was isolated from a human donor with alopecia areata. This material consisted of CD4+ T cells sorted from blood, taken at week 24, from a patient treated with tofacitinib. The CDR3 coding sequence is TGTGCCATCAGTGACGGGCCCACGGTCGCCGGGGAGCTGTTTTTT. This translates into CAISDGPTVAGELFF.